Listed below are T cell receptor beta chains from one sample, sequenced in a study of blood T cell repertoires in COVID-19. Generated by immunoSEQ multiplex PCR, the TCRdb table keeps only in-frame clones and is missing some. The sample holds about 350,000 clones; approximately 89% are singletons and the top ten take about 3.5%. The sequenced sample consisted of peripheral blood. All receptors come from a woman between 18 and 30 years old who had recovered from COVID-19. CDR3s include the opening cysteine and the closing phenylalanine or tryptophan.

v_call	j_call	cdr3_length	cdr3_aa
TRBV18	TRBJ1-4	14	CASSGEGKNEKLFF
TRBV11-2	TRBJ2-1	15	CASSSVTSGRYEQFF
TRBV15	TRBJ2-5	15	CATSRDMGGRETQYF
TRBV24-1	TRBJ2-2	19	CATSDLRGLAGVNTGELFF
TRBV7-8	TRBJ2-3	17	CASSLVLASGSQDTQYF
TRBV10-3	TRBJ1-2	17	CAISEHRGQDRGYGYTF
TRBV2	TRBJ2-3	12	CASKPSPGGQYF
TRBV18	TRBJ2-1	16	CASSPPGQREGSEQFF
TRBV7-4	TRBJ2-5	16	CASSLEGQGCEETQYF
TRBV5-4	TRBJ1-1	13	CASSFWGGTEAFF
TRBV5-1	TRBJ2-1	15	CASQGSRVDINEQFF
TRBV30	TRBJ1-2	13	CAWSVRTGGGYTF
TRBV20-1	TRBJ1-5	15	CSASRGAGVNQPQHF
TRBV10-2	TRBJ2-3	15	CASSELGGSFDTQYF
TRBV6-5	TRBJ1-5	12	CASSPGAGPQHF
TRBV5-4	TRBJ1-1	15	CASSPQTGQNTEAFF
TRBV19	TRBJ1-4	16	CASSIGPGQGYEKLFF
TRBV7-2	TRBJ2-2	14	CASSPGLNTGELFF
TRBV6-1	TRBJ1-6	16	CASSELGRGYNSPLHF
TRBV4-3	TRBJ2-1	16	CASSQIVGRAISEQFF
TRBV7-6	TRBJ2-1	15	CASSPLRGSAMGKFF
TRBV3-1/TRBV3-2	TRBJ1-5	13	CASSRTGNQPQHF
TRBV7-6	TRBJ1-4	16	CASSSRTGKPNEKLFF
TRBV27	TRBJ1-3	14	CASSTRGSGNTIYF
TRBV7-9	TRBJ2-1	17	CASSLATRQGARNEQFF
TRBV15	TRBJ2-1	16	CATSRAAGGPGSEQFF
TRBV27	TRBJ2-1	11	CASSSGNEQFF
TRBV27	TRBJ2-1	12	CASSFSPAEQFF
TRBV6-2/TRBV6-3	TRBJ2-2	19	CASSSLVGQAILNTGELFF
TRBV6-5	TRBJ2-1	15	CASSYIRGRYNEQFF
TRBV4-1	TRBJ2-3	19	CASSQDFLIVIAGVDTQYF
TRBV7-2	TRBJ2-1	13	CASSLPIYNEQFF
TRBV6-5	TRBJ1-3	14	CASSPPGAGNTIYF
TRBV19	TRBJ2-3	15	CASSSAGESTDTQYF
TRBV19	TRBJ1-1	13	CASSWAGNTEAFF
TRBV6-4	TRBJ1-5	17	CASSETYQGQGNQPQHF
TRBV10-3	TRBJ2-1	14	CAISDAGGPNEQFF
TRBV7-2	TRBJ2-1	14	CASSSPYRGAEQFF
TRBV24-1	TRBJ2-3	22	CATSDLGLGLAGGPTSTDTQYF
TRBV19	TRBJ2-5	14	CASSPPGGRETQYF
TRBV9	TRBJ2-3	14	CASSVGSGTDTQYF
TRBV27	TRBJ2-2	12	CASSLISGELFF
TRBV30	TRBJ2-1	13	CAWSVGSGGEQFF
TRBV19	TRBJ2-5	15	CASRNNRGGQETQYF
TRBV4-1	TRBJ1-1	14	CASSPRLGGTEAFF